This T cell receptor beta chain appears in the sequencing data of a study of blood T cell repertoires in COVID-19. Study at large: Samples taken during acute and convalescent COVID-19 were collected in the United States, Italy and Spain.

As handled by the study authors: The assay estimated nucleated cells by amplifying reference gene primers. The table came from immunoSEQ multiplex PCR; TCRdb's copy has only in-frame clones and leaves some out. V and J calls and clone size come straight from that table; D and trimming were deduced from the DNA. The sample consists of more than 150,000 clones, roughly 87% of them appearing once. In this sample, this clone turned up a few times. V was trimmed by 0 bases and J by 7 bases, leaving 12 bases between them. CDR1 is SGHTA and CDR2 is FQGNSA in the germline V gene. The CDR3 is made up of 14 amino acids.

The sequencing sample was made of PBMCs or T cells enriched from blood (not recorded which). The clonotype comes from a woman in her 30s who had recovered from COVID-19. This chain uses TRBV7-2 with TRBJ1-2, with TRBD1 as a possible D gene (5 bases). The CDR3 region has the DNA TGTGCCAGCAGCTTAGCGCAGGCAGGGCTTGGCTACACCTTC. Translated: CASSLAQAGLGYTF.